This T cell receptor (beta chain) was captured by sequencing in a study of blood T cell repertoires in COVID-19. Study information: Specimens from acute and convalescent COVID-19 originated in the United States, Italy and Spain. PBMCs, B-cell-depleted T cells, or T cells provided the cDNA or gDNA that made up the material.

Trimming cost V 4 bases and J 9 bases; bases outside gene matches: 14. This CDR3 is built from 15 residues. CDR1 is SQVTM, CDR2 ANQGSEA, per germline. As originally analysed: How many nucleated cells were present was estimated from reference gene primer amplification. TCRdb's table, derived via immunoSEQ multiplex PCR, lists solely in-frame clones and lacks some. Clone size and the V and J calls come from that table; the DNA yielded D and trimming. This table holds about 140,000 clones, about three quarters found once. The sequence was obtained from a woman older than 75 with active or convalescent COVID-19. This chain joins TRBV29-1 and TRBJ2-1; the match to TRBD2 covers 8 bases. Sequenced: peripheral blood. The CDR3 loop is CSVGIVGGGMGEQFF. DNA for the CDR3: TGCAGCGTTGGGATCGTCGGGGGGGGTATGGGTGAGCAGTTCTTC.